The T cell receptor beta chain under discussion was sequenced for a study of blood T cells in healthy people across ages (dated by TCRdb to about 2015). Concerning the study at large: In model experiments, template switching captured about one uniquely barcoded TCR beta cDNA molecule for every two T cells. Using deep sequencing normalized with unique cDNA molecular identifiers, the study measured how TCR beta repertoire diversity changes with age. Four age groups were formed from the donors: young (average roughly 15 years), middle-aged (approximately 39), aged (about 62) and long-lived (about 75). Donors of different ages were randomly distributed across sequencing lanes to avoid experimental bias. The study analyzed two additional independent replicas of 1 million unique cDNA reads from the same blood draw for two donors, one aged 18 to 29 and one aged 80 or older. Overall results and qualifications from the work: Because donor CMV infection status was unknown, age-related changes in expanded clonotypes were potentially confounded. Estimates of total diversity based on one million sequenced T cells were considered lower bounds and underestimates. Observed TCR beta diversity per million T cells fell roughly linearly with age, and a significant reduction was already apparent by age roughly 41. Because profiling used bulk unsorted PBMCs, naive and antigen-experienced compartments could not be compared conclusively. Compared with the aged group, the long-lived group had more naive CD4+ T cells, fewer expanded clones and increased TCR diversity, a pattern suggesting age selection. There was a strong correlation between observed TCR beta diversity and the percentage of naive T cells measured by flow cytometry.

Preparation of the library involved 5' RACE. Sequencing was carried out with an Illumina HiSeq 2500. A second roughly 7 to 11 cycle PCR used a sample-barcoded 5' primer and a J-beta primer mix. A template-switch 5' adaptor carrying 12 random nucleotides introduced a unique molecular identifier onto each TCR beta cDNA molecule. Each sample yielded at least 2.5 million CDR3-containing paired-end reads. First-strand cDNA was synthesized from all RNA with the Mint cDNA synthesis kit, primed by a TRBC-specific oligonucleotide. All cDNA was treated with uracil-DNA glycosylase and then went through a first 18-cycle PCR with the universal primers M1SS and BC2_uni_R. As for the original processing: For normalization, 1 million high-quality reads were randomly selected from each sample, with every read carrying a distinct molecular identifier. Instead of being binned into consensus sequences, reads with shared molecular identifiers were discarded. CDR3 identification, clonotype clustering and error correction used MiTCR with a Q25 quality threshold and the strictest error-elimination algorithm. Lower-bound total TCR beta diversity was estimated with a nonparametric unseen species model using Euler transformation. TCRdb cleaned the public reads at Q25 with fastp, built clones with MiXCR and kept in-frame beta chains. Duplicate CDR3 protein sequences are folded into a single record with the most common DNA and genes. These V and J calls originate from TCRdb's pipeline instead of the authors' own analysis. Counted in this sample were 580,000 or so distinct CDR3 sequences; roughly 43% of them appeared once. The top ten clonotypes cover approximately 25% of the sample.

As to this clonotype: The specificity of this receptor is unknown. Base qualities are missing; no much larger clone stands one base away.

Donors were around 37 systemically healthy Caucasian individuals from Russia aged roughly 6 to 90 years. About 9.6 milliliters of peripheral blood were collected from each donor into EDTA-treated Vacutainer tubes. Ficoll-Paque density-gradient centrifugation was used to isolate PBMCs, with at least 6.5 million per sample. Trizol reagent was used to extract total RNA from the PBMCs, yielding at least 6 micrograms per sample. For every donor, an aliquot of PBMCs went through flow cytometry to measure the percentages of naive CD45RAhigh/CD27high T cells. Taken from cysteine to phenylalanine, the CDR3 has 20 residues. CDR3 DNA only is kept here, 60 bases in frame from base 1. A distance of 20 bases separates the germline ends of V and J, which lose 0 bases and 0 bases respectively. From a lookup of the germline V gene, CDR1 and CDR2 are LGHNA and YSLEER.

Source material: blood. The chain couples TRBV4-3 to TRBJ1-4; TRBD1 is a possible D gene, resting on 5 matching bases. The receptor's source is an elderly man in good health. CDR3 region: CASSQDRLGWQTATNEKLFF. The DNA is as follows: TGCGCCAGCAGCCAAGATCGGTTAGGGTGGCAGACAGCAACTAATGAAAAACTGTTTTTT.